What follows are 22 T cell receptor beta chains derived from one specimen sequenced in a study of cytomegalovirus exposure and HLA in healthy donors. The PCR used 60 Vbeta and 13 Jbeta primers. The table came from immunoSEQ multiplex PCR; TCRdb's copy has only in-frame clones and leaves some out. The sample lists 110,000 to 150,000 clones, about four fifths occurring once. What was sequenced was PBMCs. These TCRs come from a woman in her forties in good health and CMV-seropositive.

V usage is TRBV6-5 and J usage is TRBJ2-7; D ambiguous. The length of the CDR3 is 14 residues. The germline V and J ends were trimmed by 0 bases and 0 bases, with 6 bases remaining between them. The germline V gene has CDR1 MNHEY and CDR2 SVGAGI. In DNA, the CDR3 is TGTGCCAGCAGTTACTCACGAGCCTCCTACGAGCAGTACTTC. This translates into CASSYSRASYEQYF.

This chain joins TRBV18 and TRBJ2-2; 12 bases are shared with TRBD1. Looked up from germline, CDR1 is KGHSH and CDR2 is LQKENI. Germline trimming cut 10 bases from V and 0 bases from J; bases unmatched to any gene: 9. There are 17 residues in the CDR3. CDR3 nucleotides: TGTGCCACCTCCGGGACAGGGGGCGCGGCGAACACCGGGGAGCTGTTTTTT. Amino acids: CATSGTGGAANTGELFF. Combining the CDR3 with reference TRBV18 and TRBJ2-2 gives the whole variable domain NAGVMQNPRHLVRRRGQEARLRCSPMKGHSHVYWYRQLPEEGLKFMVYLQKENIIDESGMPKERFSAEFPKEGPSILRIQQVVRGDSAAYFCATSGTGGAANTGELFFGEGSRLTVL.

V gene TRBV19 combines with J gene TRBJ1-4; D is undetermined. The CDR3 has 13 residues. Deletions cut 5 bases from V and 0 bases from J, with 4 bases between. Germline-derived CDR1 and CDR2 are LNHDA and SQIVND (reference sequence). CDR3: CASSYATNEKLFF. The CDR3, as DNA: TGTGCCAGTAGTTATGCAACTAATGAAAAACTGTTTTTT.

The rearrangement links TRBV9 to TRBJ1-2, with TRBD1 matching 7 bases. J lost 0 bases, V lost 3 bases, and 2 bases had no gene match. This CDR3 region has 14 residues. Looked up from germline, CDR1 is SGDLS and CDR2 is YYNGEE. CDR3 protein: CASSAGQSNYGYTF. CDR3 nucleotides: TGTGCCAGCAGCGCGGGACAGTCTAACTATGGCTACACCTTC.

The V call is TRBV6-1, the J call TRBJ2-1; no definite D call. V lost 6 bases and J lost 6, with 18 bases in between. The CDR3 is 15 residues long. Germline values: CDR1 MNHNS, CDR2 SASEGT. CDR3 region: CASSNMGGVRNEQFF. Written as DNA, the CDR3 is TGTGCCAGCAGCAATATGGGTGGAGTTCGCAATGAGCAGTTCTTC.

The table lists this clone with a few counts. The gene calls are TRBV6-1 and TRBJ1-5; 8 bases line up with TRBD1. CDR1 is MNHNS and CDR2 is SASEGT in the germline V gene. V trimming: 0 bases; J trimming: 6 bases; junction bases outside the gene matches: 4. This CDR3 has 15 amino acids. In nucleotides, the CDR3 is TGTGCCAGCAGTGAAGCCGACAGGGGAGGTCAGCCCCAGCATTTT. The encoded protein is CASSEADRGGQPQHF.

This clone came up a few times. The chain links TRBV30 to TRBJ1-4; 8 nucleotides agree with TRBD1. The CDR3 sequence is 12 residues long. V was pared by 5 bases and J by 8 bases, with 4 bases of the junction left unmatched. The germline V gene has CDR1 GTSNPN and CDR2 SVGIG (reference sequence). The CDR3 sequence is CAWDRGSEKLFF. CDR3 bases: TGTGCCTGGGACAGGGGAAGCGAAAAACTGTTTTTT.

This chain uses TRBV7-6 with TRBJ2-7; TRBD2 aligns across 11 bases. Germline V gene data show CDR1 as SGHVS and CDR2 as FNYEAQ. Losses at the gene ends were 1 base for V and 5 bases for J; bases not matched to a gene: 7. This CDR3 has 16 amino acids. The CDR3 region has the DNA TGTGCCAGCAGCTTAGAGGTAGCGGGAGGGTATCACGAGCAGTACTTC. Amino acids: CASSLEVAGGYHEQYF.

This clone was found once. The genes are TRBV30 and TRBJ1-2; D unclear. V was trimmed by 8 bases and J by 4 bases, leaving 11 bases between them. This CDR3 region has 11 residues. CDR1 is GTSNPN and CDR2 is SVGIG in the germline V gene (reference sequence). CDR3 bases: TGTGCCGCGCTTCTCGGCTATGGCTACACCTTC. Protein sequence: CAALLGYGYTF.

The chain employs TRBV5-6 and TRBJ2-3; 11 positions match TRBD2. This CDR3 has 16 amino acids. The V gene end was trimmed by 0 bases and the J gene end by 0 bases; junction bases not matched to a gene: 0. CDR1 SGHDT and CDR2 YYEEEE come from the germline V gene. CDR3 sequence (DNA): TGTGCCAGCAGCTTGGGGACTAGCGGGAGCACAGATACGCAGTATTTT. It encodes CASSLGTSGSTDTQYF. The full variable domain, in which reference TRBV5-6 and TRBJ2-3 provide the parts outside the CDR3, is DAGVTQSPTHLIKTRGQQVTLRCSPKSGHDTVSWYQQALGQGPQFIFQYYEEEERQRGNFPDRFSGHQFPNYSSELNVNALLLGDSALYLCASSLGTSGSTDTQYFGPGTRLTVL.

This clone has a handful of counts. This chain links TRBV9 with TRBJ2-2, with D possibly TRBD1 on 5 matching bases. The CDR3 loop spans 13 amino acids. Deletions cut 4 bases from V and 1 base from J, with 5 bases between. Germline V gene lookup returns CDR1 SGDLS and CDR2 YYNGEE. For the CDR3, the DNA is TGTGCCAGCAGCCAGGGGAACACCGGGGAGCTGTTTTTT. It yields the protein CASSQGNTGELFF.

This clone was seen a single time. The sample contains more than one DNA sequence encoding this CDR3. The genes are TRBV9 and TRBJ1-1; 8 bases line up with TRBD1. Trimming removed 0 bases from V and 5 bases from J; junction bases left unmatched: 3. Looked up from germline, CDR1 is SGDLS and CDR2 is YYNGEE. The CDR3 has 14 amino acids. CDR3 in amino acids: CASSVGQGRTEAFF. In DNA form, the CDR3 reads TGTGCCAGCAGCGTAGGACAGGGGAGGACTGAAGCTTTCTTT.

This sequence joins TRBV5-6 and TRBJ1-4; D unclear. From germline, CDR1 is SGHDT and CDR2 YYEEEE. V lost 5 bases and J 8 bases, leaving 16 bases between the germline ends. The CDR3 spans 14 residues. CDR3 DNA sequence: TGTGCCAGCAGTTATCGTGGGCCACCCGAAAAACTGTTTTTT. Protein: CASSYRGPPEKLFF.

The chain couples TRBV4-1 to TRBJ2-7; weak D call: TRBD2 (6 bases). The CDR3 runs to 18 residues. The V gene's germline CDR1 is MGHRA and CDR2 YSYEKL. V shed 0 bases and J shed 6 bases, with 24 bases lying between them. As DNA, the CDR3 is TGCGCCAGCAGCCAAGACTGGGCCACAGACGGGACTGAAGGCGAGCAGTACTTC. It translates to CASSQDWATDGTEGEQYF.

The gene calls are TRBV4-3 and TRBJ2-3; D is unclear. With 1 base removed from V and 4 bases from J, the gap between germline ends came to 9 bases. The V gene's germline CDR1 is LGHNA and CDR2 YSLEER. There are 14 residues in the CDR3. The CDR3 here is CASSQAVPPDTQYF. The CDR3 DNA follows: TGCGCCAGCAGCCAAGCAGTGCCCCCAGATACGCAGTATTTT.

The rearrangement uses TRBV11-2 and TRBJ2-1, with 16 nucleotides matching TRBD2. The CDR3 has 16 amino acids. Trimming removed 5 bases from V and 7 bases from J; junction bases left unmatched: 5. Germline CDR1 is SGHAT and CDR2 is FQNNGV. DNA for the CDR3: TGTGCCAGCAGCCCAGAGGGACTAGCGGGAGGGAATGAGCAGTTCTTC. This encodes CASSPEGLAGGNEQFF.

A few counts support this clone. The CDR3 nucleotides are TGTGCCAGCAGCCGGGGGGGTGGCAATCAGCCCCAGCATTTT. Its protein product is CASSRGGGNQPQHF. The chain is built from TRBV5-5 and TRBJ1-5, with a weak D call TRBD1 (5 bases). The CDR3 loop spans 14 amino acids. Trimming stripped 4 bases from V and 2 bases from J, with 10 bases between. Germline loops: CDR1 SGHKS, CDR2 YYEKEE (reference sequence).

The genes are TRBV18 and TRBJ2-3, with 10 bases identical to TRBD2. Trimming took 0 bases from V and 5 from J; bases not matched to a gene: 2. The germline gives CDR1 KGHSH, CDR2 LQKENI. The CDR3 spans 15 residues. CDR3 sequence reads: CASSPPRLAGDTQYF. In DNA form, the CDR3 reads TGTGCCAGCTCACCACCCAGACTAGCGGGAGATACGCAGTATTTT.

The gene calls are TRBV6-4 and TRBJ1-1, with 7 bases matching TRBD1. V shed 6 bases and J 7 bases; nucleotides not matched to a gene: 11. Germline V gene sequence: CDR1 MRHNA, CDR2 SNTAGT. CDR3 length equals 14 residues. The CDR3 is CASRPDREVGEAFF. The CDR3 DNA reads TGTGCCAGCAGGCCTGACAGGGAGGTCGGTGAAGCTTTCTTT.

The chain recombines TRBV5-4 with TRBJ1-2; 11 nucleotides agree with TRBD1. Germline V gene sequence: CDR1 SGHNT, CDR2 YYREEE (reference sequence). J was trimmed by 4 bases and V by 2 bases; bases with no gene match: 7. There are 16 residues in the CDR3. CDR3 in DNA: TGTGCCAGCAGCTTCCCCGGACAGGGGGCCTCCTATGGCTACACCTTC. Amino acids: CASSFPGQGASYGYTF.

The V gene is TRBV7-9, the J gene TRBJ2-7, with 10 nucleotides matching TRBD2. This CDR3 contains 15 residues. J lost 2 bases, V lost 2 bases, and 3 bases had no gene match. Germline V gene lookup returns CDR1 SEHNR and CDR2 FQNEAQ (reference sequence). CDR3 region: CASSLTSGTAYEQYF. The CDR3 coding sequence is TGTGCCAGCAGCTTAACTAGCGGGACCGCCTACGAGCAGTACTTC.

This clone was picked up a small number of times. This chain links TRBV10-3 with TRBJ2-1; 8 bases match TRBD2. The CDR3 runs to 16 residues. In germline, CDR1 is ENHRY, CDR2 SYGVKD. Losses at the gene ends were 11 bases for V and 10 bases for J; bases not matched to a gene: 22. The CDR3 reads CAAKPTSVGKGDEQFF. The CDR3 region has the DNA TGTGCCGCCAAACCGACTAGCGTCGGAAAGGGCGACGAGCAGTTCTTC.